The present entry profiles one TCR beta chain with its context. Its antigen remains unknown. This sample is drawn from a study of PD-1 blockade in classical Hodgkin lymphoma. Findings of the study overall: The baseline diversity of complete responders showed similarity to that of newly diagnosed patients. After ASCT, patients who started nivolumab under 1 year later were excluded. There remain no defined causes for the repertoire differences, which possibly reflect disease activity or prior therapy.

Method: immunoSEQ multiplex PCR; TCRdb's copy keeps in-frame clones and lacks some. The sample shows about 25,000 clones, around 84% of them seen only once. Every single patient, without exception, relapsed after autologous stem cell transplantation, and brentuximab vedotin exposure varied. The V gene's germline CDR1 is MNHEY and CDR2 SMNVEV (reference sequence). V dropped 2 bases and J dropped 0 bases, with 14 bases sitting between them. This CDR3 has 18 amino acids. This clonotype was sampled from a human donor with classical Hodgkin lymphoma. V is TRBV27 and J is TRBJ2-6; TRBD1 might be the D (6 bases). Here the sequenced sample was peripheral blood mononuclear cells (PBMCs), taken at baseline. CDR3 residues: CASSLQGRLYSGANVLTF. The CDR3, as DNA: TGTGCCAGCAGTTTACAGGGGCGTTTATACTCTGGGGCCAACGTCCTGACTTTC.